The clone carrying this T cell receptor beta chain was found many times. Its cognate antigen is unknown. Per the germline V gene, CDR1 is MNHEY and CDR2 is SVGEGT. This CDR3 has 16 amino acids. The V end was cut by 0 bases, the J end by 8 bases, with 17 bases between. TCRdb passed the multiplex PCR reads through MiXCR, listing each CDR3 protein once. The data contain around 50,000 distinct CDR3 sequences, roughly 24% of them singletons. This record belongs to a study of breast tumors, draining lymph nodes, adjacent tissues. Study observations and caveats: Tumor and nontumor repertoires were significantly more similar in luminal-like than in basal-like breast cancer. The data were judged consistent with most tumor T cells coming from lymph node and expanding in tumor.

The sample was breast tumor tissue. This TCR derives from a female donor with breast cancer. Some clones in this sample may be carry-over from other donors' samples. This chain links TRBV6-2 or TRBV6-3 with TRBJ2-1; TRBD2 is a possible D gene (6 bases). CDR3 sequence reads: CASSYSVAATTDEQFF. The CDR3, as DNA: TGTGCCAGCAGTTACTCAGTAGCGGCCACAACTGATGAGCAGTTCTTC.